These 17 T cell receptor beta chains were sequenced from one sample in a study of shared clonotypes between healthy human individuals. Profiled with immunoSEQ multiplex PCR; TCRdb holds only in-frame clones, not every one. In the table there are 150,000 to 200,000 clones, about 93% of which are singletons. The sample was naive CD4+ T cells sorted from blood. Subset of the sample: CD45RA+ positively selected. The receptors here all came from a woman in her thirties in good health.

The rearrangement links TRBV5-4 to TRBJ2-7, with D tentatively TRBD2 (5 bases). Germline lookup yields CDR1 SGHNT and CDR2 YYREEE (reference sequence). V gave up 2 bases and J gave up 2 bases, with 20 bases separating them. CDR3 length equals 17 residues. Written as DNA, the CDR3 is TGTGCCAGCAGCTTCCTGGTCGGCGCAGAGGGCACCTACGAGCAGTACTTC. It is translated as CASSFLVGAEGTYEQYF.

V gene TRBV6-5 combines with J gene TRBJ2-7, with 8 positions matching TRBD2. The germline gives CDR1 MNHEY, CDR2 SVGAGI. The trim removed 7 bases at V and 5 bases at J, leaving 4 bases unmatched. This CDR3 has 12 residues. The CDR3 DNA reads TGTGCCAGCACAACGGGAGGGAACGAGCAGTACTTC. Protein product: CASTTGGNEQYF.

This clone appeared once. The rearrangement uses TRBV28 and TRBJ2-6, with 7 bases that match TRBD1. The CDR3 runs 19 residues. The V gene end was trimmed by 3 bases and the J gene end by 0 bases; junction bases not matched to a gene: 11. The germline CDR1 and CDR2 sequences are MDHEN and SYDVKM. The CDR3 reads CASSFWGQPSSSGANVLTF. The CDR3 DNA is TGTGCCAGCAGTTTTTGGGGACAGCCGTCTAGCTCTGGGGCCAACGTCCTGACTTTC.

The rearrangement joins TRBV7-9 to TRBJ1-1, with TRBD1 as a possible D gene (6 bases). V lost 1 base to trimming and J lost 5 bases, with 11 bases between them. Looked up from germline, CDR1 is SEHNR and CDR2 is FQNEAQ (reference sequence). CDR3 size: 14 residues. CDR3 sequence (DNA): TGTGCCAGCAGCTTAGGTACAGGGAGAACTGAAGCTTTCTTT. This gives the protein CASSLGTGRTEAFF.

The CDR3 DNA sequence: TGCAGCGTTGTAGGGCTAGCGGGGGTGAGCTCCTACAATGAGCAGTTCTTC. Amino acid sequence: CSVVGLAGVSSYNEQFF. V usage is TRBV29-1 and J usage is TRBJ2-1; 10 bases fit TRBD2. The J segment lost 0 bases and the V segment lost 4 bases, leaving 9 bases of the junction unmatched. This CDR3 spans 17 amino acids. Germline V gene data show CDR1 as SQVTM and CDR2 as ANQGSEA.

The rearrangement joins TRBV7-9 to TRBJ2-5; 8 bases are a match to TRBD2. Germline V CDR1 and CDR2: SEHNR, FQNEAQ (reference sequence). With V trimmed by 6 bases and J by 3 bases, 9 bases remained unmatched. The CDR3 has 15 amino acids. CDR3 sequence: CASRRTGTSEETQYF. DNA for the CDR3: TGTGCCAGCAGAAGAACCGGGACTAGTGAAGAGACCCAGTACTTC.

The chain combines TRBV28 with TRBJ2-5; 7 positions match TRBD2. Trimming removed 8 bases from V and 5 bases from J; junction bases left unmatched: 8. The CDR3 sequence is 13 residues long. CDR1 MDHEN and CDR2 SYDVKM come from the germline V gene. CDR3 protein: CASRPSGAETQYF. The DNA for the CDR3 is TGTGCCAGCCGCCCGAGCGGGGCGGAGACCCAGTACTTC.

The rearrangement uses TRBV2 and TRBJ2-3, with a weak D call TRBD1 (5 bases). This CDR3 contains 13 residues. V lost 7 bases to trimming and J lost 2 bases, with 10 bases between them. The V gene's germline CDR1 is SNHLY and CDR2 FYNNEI. The CDR3 reads CASKQENTDTQYF. The CDR3 DNA is TGTGCCAGCAAACAGGAGAACACAGATACGCAGTATTTT.

This chain links TRBV6-5 with TRBJ1-5, with a tentative D call TRBD1 (5 bases). Germline lookup yields CDR1 MNHEY and CDR2 SVGAGI. The CDR3 contains 16 residues. Trimming pared 0 bases from V and 1 base from J, leaving 10 bases between. CDR3 in DNA: TGTGCCAGCAGTTACTCCGGGGGTGGGAGCAATCAGCCCCAGCATTTT. Its protein product is CASSYSGGGSNQPQHF.

The chain recombines TRBV27 with TRBJ2-1; the match to TRBD1 covers 10 bases. The CDR3 runs 15 residues. Trimming at V came to 2 bases and at J to 4 bases, leaving 2 bases not matched to a gene. Per germline, CDR1 MNHEY and CDR2 SMNVEV (reference sequence). CDR3 residues: CASSLLGQGYNEQFF. The CDR3 nucleotides are TGTGCCAGCAGTTTACTGGGACAGGGGTACAATGAGCAGTTCTTC.

This chain uses TRBV4-1 with TRBJ2-1; TRBD2 aligns across 14 bases. The length of the CDR3 is 17 residues. The germline gives CDR1 MGHRA, CDR2 YSYEKL. V dropped 5 bases and J dropped 5; count of bases not matched to a gene: 8. In DNA form, the CDR3 reads TGCGCCAGCAGCTCGGGACTAGCGGGAGTAGTCCACAATGAGCAGTTCTTC. Translating gives CASSSGLAGVVHNEQFF.

The V and J genes are TRBV28 and TRBJ1-3, with TRBD1 identical over 10 bases. J lost 2 bases, V lost 4 bases, and 2 bases had no gene match. Germline lookup yields CDR1 MDHEN and CDR2 SYDVKM. CDR3 length: 15 residues. The CDR3: CASSSGQGPGNTIYF. DNA of the CDR3: TGTGCCAGCAGTTCGGGACAGGGGCCTGGAAACACCATATATTTT.

The chain combines TRBV30 with TRBJ2-3, with a tentative D call TRBD1 (5 bases). The CDR3 totals 12 residues. Per the germline V gene, CDR1 is GTSNPN and CDR2 is SVGIG (reference sequence). V dropped 4 bases and J dropped 6 bases, with 11 bases sitting between them. CDR3 protein: CAWNRIYDTQYF. Here the CDR3 DNA reads TGTGCCTGGAACAGGATATACGATACGCAGTATTTT. The complete variable domain, with remaining parts taken from reference TRBV30 and TRBJ2-3, reads SQTIHQWPATLVQPVGSPLSLECTVEGTSNPNLYWYRQAAGRGLQLLFYSVGIGQISSEVPQNLSASRPQDRQFILSSKKLLLSDSGFYLCAWNRIYDTQYFGPGTRLTVL.

This clone occurred a few times. The CDR3 is CAWSKGGYEQYF. In nucleotides, the CDR3 is TGTGCCTGGAGTAAGGGTGGCTACGAGCAGTACTTC. V and J are TRBV30 and TRBJ2-7, with D uncertain. V was cut by 2 bases and J by 3 bases, with 8 bases left in between. CDR1 and CDR2 (germline): GTSNPN, SVGIG (reference sequence). The CDR3 spans 12 residues.

The chain recombines TRBV7-2 with TRBJ2-1; 8 nucleotides align to TRBD2. CDR1 and CDR2 (germline): SGHTA, FQGNSA. Unmatched junction bases numbered 2, after V lost 4 bases and J lost 0 bases. This CDR3 contains 15 residues. The CDR3: CASSSGGPSYNEQFF. The CDR3 DNA sequence: TGTGCCAGCAGCTCGGGAGGGCCCTCCTACAATGAGCAGTTCTTC.

Remarks on this clone: The junction departs from germline at one end; a sequencing error may be responsible. This sequence joins TRBV28 and TRBJ1-2; a weak D match, TRBD1 (6 bases). CDR1 is MDHEN, CDR2 SYDVKM, per germline. This CDR3 spans 13 amino acids. CDR3 coding DNA: TGCTTCTTTGGGGGGCCCTCGGTAGGGGGCTACACCTTC. This gives the protein CFFGGPSVGGYTF.

This chain's CDR3 is CAWSKGRDTQYF. The CDR3 region has the DNA TGTGCCTGGAGTAAGGGACGGGATACGCAGTATTTT. V and J are TRBV30 and TRBJ2-3; tentatively, D is TRBD1 or TRBD2 (5 bases each). V shed 2 bases and J shed 6 bases, with 9 bases lying between them. Per the germline V gene, CDR1 is GTSNPN and CDR2 is SVGIG (reference sequence). The CDR3 covers 12 residues.